This TCR beta chain comes out of a study of T-cell reconstitution after alpha-beta-depleted transplantation in children. This CDR3 comprises 21 residues. In germline, CDR1 is MGHRA, CDR2 YSYEKL. Study-level results: Reportedly, only several hundred clones from non-depleted graft cells drove alpha-beta T-cell counts at about two months. Some patients owed their high day-60 TCRbeta diversity to surviving recipient T cells and thymic progenitors.

Note on this clonotype: Its specificity is unknown. The CDR3 ends on some other residue instead of the conserved phenylalanine or tryptophan, so this is likely a read error.

This sample's TCRbeta library carried unique molecular identifier barcodes. TCRdb reprocessed the PCR reads via MiXCR and lists one record per CDR3 protein. The sample lists under 400,000 distinct CDR3 sequences; approximately 20% were seen once. V and J are TRBV4-1 and TRBJ2-7; 12 bases align to TRBD2. Sample: PBMCs, mostly from graft donor cells, taken 180 days after TCRalphabeta/CD19-depleted stem cell transplant. The TCR sequence derives from a male patient between 5 and 17 years old who had a stem cell transplant for acute lymphoblastic leukemia, so the T cells may come from the graft donor. As DNA, the CDR3 is TGCGCCAGCAGCCAAGGATTCCGGACTAGCGGGATGCGGATCAGGGGTTACGAACAGTACTCC. It encodes CASSQGFRTSGMRIRGYEQYS.